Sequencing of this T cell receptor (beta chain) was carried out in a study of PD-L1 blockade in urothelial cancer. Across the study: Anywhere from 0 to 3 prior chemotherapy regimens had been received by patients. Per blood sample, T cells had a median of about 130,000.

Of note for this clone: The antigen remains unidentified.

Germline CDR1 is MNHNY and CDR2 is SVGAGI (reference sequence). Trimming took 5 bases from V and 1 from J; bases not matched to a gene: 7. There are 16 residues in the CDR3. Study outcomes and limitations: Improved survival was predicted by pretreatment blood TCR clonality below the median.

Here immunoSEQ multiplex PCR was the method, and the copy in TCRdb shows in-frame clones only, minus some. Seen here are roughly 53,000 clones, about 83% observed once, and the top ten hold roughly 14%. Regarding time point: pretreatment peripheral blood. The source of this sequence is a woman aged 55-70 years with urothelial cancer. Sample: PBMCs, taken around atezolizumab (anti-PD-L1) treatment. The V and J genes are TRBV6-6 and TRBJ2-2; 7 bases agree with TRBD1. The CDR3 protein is CASSTGQQLNTGELFF. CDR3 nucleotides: TGTGCCAGCAGTACGGGACAGCAGTTGAACACCGGGGAGCTGTTTTTT.